Below, 28 T cell receptor beta chains from the same sample are listed, as sequenced in a study of Graves' ophthalmopathy and Graves' hyperthyroidism. RNA transcripts provided the template for amplifying TCR beta CDR3 regions. Second-round multiplex PCR came after first-round RT-PCR with HTBI primers. From the multiplex PCR reads, TCRdb called clonotypes with MiXCR, one entry per CDR3 protein. The data hold some 350,000 distinct CDR3 sequences, with approximately 17% observed a single time. What was sequenced was peripheral blood. The receptors stem from an adult woman with stable Graves' hyperthyroidism.

This clonotype has ten or more counts. The CDR3 nucleotides read TGCGCCAGCAGCTTGGCCGGGACCCCGGACACTGAAGCTTTCTTT. Translated, it gives CASSLAGTPDTEAFF. J is TRBJ1-1 and V is TRBV5-1, with a tentative D call TRBD1 (5 bases). Germline V CDR1 and CDR2: SGHRS, YFSETQ. This CDR3 spans 15 amino acids. With 0 bases removed from V and 3 bases from J, the gap between germline ends came to 12 bases. Complete variable domain (other parts from reference TRBV5-1 and TRBJ1-1): KAGVTQTPRYLIKTRGQQVTLSCSPISGHRSVSWYQQTPGQGLQFLFEYFSETQRNKGNFPGRFSGRQFSNSRSEMNVSTLELGDSALYLCASSLAGTPDTEAFFGQGTRLTVV.

This clonotype was seen many times. The CDR3: CASSRQPYEQYF. For the CDR3, the DNA is TGTGCCAGCAGCCGACAGCCCTACGAGCAGTACTTC. This chain uses TRBV12-3 or TRBV12-4 with TRBJ2-7; weak D call: TRBD1 (5 bases). The V gene lost 6 bases and the J gene lost 2 bases, with 8 bases spanning the gap. The CDR3 covers 12 residues.

This clonotype was seen repeatedly, ten times or more. V gene TRBV6-2 or TRBV6-3 combines with J gene TRBJ1-5, with 7 bases that match TRBD1. Germline CDR1 reads MNHEY; CDR2 reads SVGEGT. J lost 4 bases, V lost 2 bases, and 2 bases had no gene match. CDR3 length: 14 residues. CDR3 in amino acids: CASSYGQVNQPQHF. DNA of the CDR3: TGTGCCAGCAGTTACGGACAGGTTAATCAGCCCCAGCATTTT.

This clonotype has ten or more counts. The genes are TRBV5-1 and TRBJ2-7; D unresolved. V lost 0 bases to trimming and J lost 0 bases, with 4 bases between them. The CDR3 spans 13 residues. CDR1 is SGHRS, CDR2 YFSETQ, per germline. The CDR3 sequence: CASSLELSYEQYF. The CDR3 DNA is TGCGCCAGCAGCTTGGAGCTCTCCTACGAGCAGTACTTC.

The chain couples TRBV30 to TRBJ2-7; D is unresolved. Germline loops: CDR1 GTSNPN, CDR2 SVGIG (reference sequence). This CDR3 region has 11 residues. V gave up 0 bases and J gave up 6 bases, with 6 bases separating them. This CDR3 is CAWSVDAEQYF. The CDR3 region has the DNA TGTGCCTGGAGTGTTGACGCCGAGCAGTACTTC.

This clonotype was recorded many times. The genes are TRBV18 and TRBJ2-7, with 7 positions matching TRBD1. This CDR3 spans 14 amino acids. The junction had 8 bases not matched to a gene; V was cut back by 3 bases and J by 6 bases. Germline CDR1 and CDR2: KGHSH and LQKENI. The DNA of the CDR3 is TGTGCCAGCTCACCGGCCGAGGGGGCGGTCGAGCAGTACTTC. Amino acids: CASSPAEGAVEQYF.

This clonotype was found many times. The genes are TRBV19 and TRBJ2-7; 9 bases are a match to TRBD1. The CDR3 consists of 16 residues. Per germline, CDR1 LNHDA and CDR2 SQIVND (reference sequence). Trimming removed 5 bases from V and 2 bases from J; junction bases left unmatched: 10. Here the CDR3 DNA reads TGTGCCAGTAGTTCCCCCCGGGACAGGGTCCCCTACGAGCAGTACTTC. Amino acids: CASSSPRDRVPYEQYF.

This clonotype came up many times. V gene TRBV7-2 combines with J gene TRBJ1-2, with TRBD1 as a possible D gene (5 bases). Per germline, CDR1 SGHTA and CDR2 FQGNSA. Trimming stripped 5 bases from V and 1 base from J, with 11 bases between. This CDR3 contains 14 residues. The CDR3: CASSPGDGNYGYTF. DNA of the CDR3: TGTGCCAGCAGCCCCGGGGACGGTAACTATGGCTACACCTTC.

This clonotype has a count of ten or more. This chain connects TRBV20-1 to TRBJ1-2, with 9 bases aligning to TRBD1. Germline V lookup: CDR1 DFQATT, CDR2 SNEGSKA (reference sequence). V trimming: 1 base; J trimming: 5 bases; junction bases outside the gene matches: 8. The length of the CDR3 is 15 residues. The CDR3 region is CSARAPGTGRYGYTF. The CDR3 nucleotides are TGCAGTGCTAGAGCCCCCGGGACAGGGCGATATGGCTACACCTTC.

This chain connects TRBV12-3 or TRBV12-4 to TRBJ2-7, with D perhaps TRBD1 (5 bases). The CDR3 runs 13 residues. Trimming cost V 5 bases and J 2 bases, with 10 bases left between them. This CDR3 is CASSIRQTYEQYF. DNA for the CDR3: TGTGCCAGCAGTATTAGACAGACCTACGAGCAGTACTTC.

Points on this clonotype: One end of the junction is discordant with germline, which a read error may explain. This chain connects TRBV12-3 or TRBV12-4 to TRBJ1-1; D remains unclear. CDR3 size: 11 residues. The CDR3 sequence is CAISQSTEAFF. CDR3 DNA sequence: TGTGCCATCAGTCAATCAACTGAAGCTTTCTTT.

Concerning this clonotype: This may arise from a read error, as a much more abundant clone is one base away. The conserved phenylalanine or tryptophan is not found at the CDR3 terminus, so this likely reflects a read error. The CDR3 sequence is CAWSTGVSKETQYL. CDR3 DNA: TGTGCCTGGAGTACGGGGGTCAGTAAAGAGACCCAGTACCTC. This rearrangement joins TRBV30 to TRBJ2-5; D possibly corresponds to TRBD2 (6 bases). Trimming removed 2 bases from V and 3 bases from J, with 13 bases in between. The CDR3 has 14 residues. Germline V gene lookup returns CDR1 GTSNPN and CDR2 SVGIG (reference sequence).

As to this clonotype: A clone one base away is much larger, so this may be a read error. The genes are TRBV6-2 or TRBV6-3 and TRBJ2-4, with 10 bases fitting TRBD2. Germline V gives CDR1 MNHEY, CDR2 SVGEGT. CDR3 length: 19 amino acids. The CDR3 protein is CASSPSSGRGAVSKNIKYF. The CDR3 DNA sequence: TGTGCCAGCAGTCCCTCGAGCGGGAGGGGAGCTGTATCCAAAAACATTAAGTACTTC.

This clonotype has a count of ten or more. This sequence joins TRBV6-2 or TRBV6-3 and TRBJ1-1; TRBD1 is a possible D gene (6 bases). V shed 5 bases and J shed 3 bases, with 19 bases lying between them. The CDR3 has 16 residues. Germline V gene sequence: CDR1 MNHEY, CDR2 SVGEGT. CDR3 coding DNA: TGTGCCAGCAGTCCCGGAATAGGGGCAGGGGACACTGAAGCTTTCTTT. Translation: CASSPGIGAGDTEAFF.

This clonotype was picked up many times. This chain links TRBV28 with TRBJ1-5; 7 bases map to TRBD1. The V gene's germline CDR1 is MDHEN and CDR2 SYDVKM. J gave up 2 bases and V 4 bases, and 2 bases lay outside the gene matches. CDR3 size: 14 residues. The CDR3 DNA reads as TGTGCCAGCAGTTACGGACAGGGCAATCAGCCCCAGCATTTT. As protein: CASSYGQGNQPQHF.

A single count supports this clonotype. It is likely a read error, because the conserved phenylalanine at the end of the CDR3 is missing. No DNA is shown, since the ends of the CDR3 on it are uncertain; the CDR3 is the one TCRdb lists. The chain employs TRBV20-1 and TRBJ2-5; the table's D gene call, TRBD2, was not cross checked with the DNA. The CDR3 is 15 amino acids long, termini counted. Looked up from germline, CDR1 is DFQATT and CDR2 is SNEGSKA (reference sequence). CDR3 sequence: CSAHVGLAGRETGDL.

There are many counts of this clonotype. A junction end diverges from the germline sequence, so it may reflect a read error. The chain is built from TRBV20-1 and TRBJ1-2; TRBD1 matches 9 bases. The germline V gene has CDR1 DFQATT and CDR2 SNEGSKA (reference sequence). This CDR3 has 16 amino acids. As DNA, the CDR3 is TGCAGTGCTAGAGATTTTATAACAGGGGGCGCCCACCCAGTCAATTTC. Its translation: CSARDFITGGAHPVNF.

This clonotype was recorded many times. V is TRBV7-8 and J is TRBJ2-7; D call uncertain. V gave up 5 bases and J gave up 5 bases, with 22 bases separating them. Germline CDR1 and CDR2: SGHVS and FQNEAQ. This CDR3 spans 16 amino acids. For the CDR3, the DNA is TGTGCCAGCAGCCCGCCCTTGGTTGGAACTACTAACGAGCAGTACTTC. Its translation is CASSPPLVGTTNEQYF.

Remarks on this clonotype: A read error may produce the germline difference seen at one junction end. V usage is TRBV6-5 and J usage is TRBJ2-5; the match to TRBD1 covers 7 bases. The CDR3 length is 17 residues. Germline CDR1 reads MNHEY; CDR2 reads SVGAGI. The CDR3 nucleotides read TGTGCCAGCGGTTACGCGACCCCCGGGACAGTCCAAGAGACCCAGGACTTC. It encodes CASGYATPGTVQETQDF.

This clonotype was counted at least ten times. V and J are TRBV6-2 or TRBV6-3 and TRBJ2-7; no clear D gene. This CDR3 comprises 14 residues. The V gene lost 5 bases and the J gene lost 5 bases, with 16 bases spanning the gap. Germline V CDR1 and CDR2: MNHEY, SVGEGT. In nucleotides, the CDR3 is TGTGCCAGCAGTGCACACAACATCCCCAACGAGCAGTACTTC. It codes for CASSAHNIPNEQYF.

This clonotype was counted many times. This chain uses TRBV20-1 with TRBJ2-5, with D hard to call. CDR3 length: 11 amino acids. V lost 3 bases to trimming and J lost 5 bases, with 7 bases between them. Germline CDR1 reads DFQATT; CDR2 reads SNEGSKA (reference sequence). The CDR3 loop reads CSARAMETQYF. The CDR3 DNA follows: TGCAGTGCTAGGGCTATGGAGACCCAGTACTTC.

Many counts were recorded for this clonotype. The rearrangement uses TRBV6-2 or TRBV6-3 and TRBJ1-2; D unclear. CDR1 is MNHEY and CDR2 is SVGEGT in the germline V gene. This CDR3 region has 14 residues. The V and J ends lost 5 bases and 4 bases respectively, with 14 bases between them. Here the CDR3 reads CASSRPLGSYGYTF. In nucleotides, the CDR3 is TGTGCCAGCAGTCGACCCCTAGGAAGCTATGGCTACACCTTC.

This clonotype was counted ten times or more. CDR3 coding DNA: TGCAGCGTTGAATTGACAGCCGGGGCCAACGTCCTGACTTTC. As protein: CSVELTAGANVLTF. V is TRBV29-1 and J is TRBJ2-6, with a possible D match to TRBD1 (5 bases). The CDR3 is 14 residues long. Germline values: CDR1 SQVTM, CDR2 ANQGSEA. V lost 2 bases to trimming and J lost 4 bases, with 9 bases between them.

This clonotype was found a few times. The genes are TRBV12-3 or TRBV12-4 and TRBJ2-5; possible D gene TRBD1, 5 bases. CDR3 length: 15 amino acids. Between the trimmed V and J ends, which lost 6 bases and 5 bases, there was a span of 19 bases. The CDR3 is CASRGWGPYEETQYF. For the CDR3, the DNA is TGTGCCAGCAGAGGTTGGGGCCCTTATGAGGAGACCCAGTACTTC.

The table lists this clonotype with many counts. The chain uses TRBV7-2 and TRBJ2-5; 9 bases fit TRBD2. Trimming removed 5 bases from V and 5 bases from J; junction bases left unmatched: 9. From germline, CDR1 is SGHTA and CDR2 FQGNSA. The CDR3 has 15 residues. CDR3 nucleotides: TGTGCCAGCAGCGCCGGACTAGCGTTACGTGAGACCCAGTACTTC. Its translation: CASSAGLALRETQYF.

This clonotype was counted a few times. The chain's CDR3 is CASSEQGLTDTQYF. The CDR3, as DNA: TGTGCCAGCAGTGAGCAGGGTCTCACAGATACGCAGTATTTT. V gene TRBV2 combines with J gene TRBJ2-3, with D possibly being TRBD1 (5 bases). V was shortened by 3 bases and J by 2 bases, with 9 bases between the two germline ends. The CDR3 is 14 amino acids. Looked up from germline, CDR1 is SNHLY and CDR2 is FYNNEI.

This clonotype was observed many times. V usage is TRBV12-3 or TRBV12-4 and J usage is TRBJ2-5, with D tentatively TRBD1 (5 bases). V lost 1 base and J 3 bases, leaving 12 bases between the germline ends. The CDR3 totals 15 residues. Written as DNA, the CDR3 is TGTGCCAGCAGTTTAGATCAGGGATCGAAAGAGACCCAGTACTTC. Translation: CASSLDQGSKETQYF.

The chain carries TRBV6-1 and TRBJ1-5, with a tentative D call TRBD1 (5 bases). Per germline, CDR1 MNHNS and CDR2 SASEGT. This CDR3 has 14 residues. The V end lost 0 bases, the J end lost 6 bases, and 9 bases lay between the germline ends. CDR3 nucleotide sequence: TGTGCCAGCAGTGAAGCAGAGACAGTTCAGCCCCAGCATTTT. It specifies CASSEAETVQPQHF.